These 21 T cell receptor beta chains originate from one sample sequenced in a study of shared clonotypes between healthy human individuals. Method: immunoSEQ multiplex PCR; TCRdb's copy keeps in-frame clones and lacks some. The sample carries 1.4 million to 1.5 million clones, 96% recorded once. Sequences were obtained from naive CD4+ T cells sorted from blood. Subset noted: CD45RA+ positively selected. These receptors all come from a man under 40 in good health.

The gene calls are TRBV9 and TRBJ2-1, with 10 bases matching TRBD2. V was clipped by 2 bases and J by 5 bases; unmatched bases: 13. The CDR3 is 18 amino acids. CDR1 and CDR2 from the germline V gene are SGDLS and YYNGEE. CDR3 amino acids: CASSVRLAGTKLNNEQFF. CDR3 DNA sequence: TGTGCCAGCAGCGTCAGACTAGCGGGTACCAAGCTGAACAATGAGCAGTTCTTC.

This clone was observed a single time. The chain couples TRBV7-8 to TRBJ2-4; D possibly matches TRBD1 or TRBD2 (5 bases each). CDR1 and CDR2 from the germline V gene are SGHVS and FQNEAQ. CDR3 length: 12 amino acids. V gave up 2 bases and J gave up 9 bases, with 8 bases separating them. As DNA, the CDR3 is TGTGCCAGCAGCTTAAGGGGAGTCATTCAGTACTTC. It specifies CASSLRGVIQYF.

This chain joins TRBV7-9 and TRBJ2-7; 10 bases match TRBD1. J was trimmed by 1 base and V by 7 bases; bases with no gene match: 7. Germline V gives CDR1 SEHNR, CDR2 FQNEAQ (reference sequence). The CDR3 consists of 15 residues. The CDR3 coding sequence is TGTGCCAGCATCCGCGGGACAGGGGTTTCCTACGAGCAGTACTTC. Protein sequence: CASIRGTGVSYEQYF.

This clone has just one count. This CDR3 is CASSRIAGGSTDTQYF. The CDR3 DNA is TGTGCCAGTAGTAGAATAGCGGGAGGGAGCACAGATACGCAGTATTTT. J is TRBJ2-3 and V is TRBV19; TRBD2 agrees at 11 bases. Trimming took 4 bases from V and 0 from J; bases not matched to a gene: 3. Germline V gene lookup returns CDR1 LNHDA and CDR2 SQIVND (reference sequence). The CDR3 has 16 residues.

V gene TRBV18 combines with J gene TRBJ2-1; 8 nucleotides agree with TRBD1. With 3 bases clipped from V and 4 bases from J, the junction kept 17 bases outside the gene matches. The CDR3 runs 19 residues. CDR1 and CDR2 from the germline V gene are KGHSH and LQKENI. CDR3 sequence (DNA): TGTGCCAGCTCACCGATCGGGACAGGAGGGCAGTATGGTTACAATGAGCAGTTCTTC. Translated: CASSPIGTGGQYGYNEQFF.

J is TRBJ2-4 and V is TRBV28, with D uncertain. Germline V CDR1 and CDR2: MDHEN, SYDVKM. The ends were cut back, 2 bases at V and 1 base at J, with 12 bases in the middle. The CDR3 runs 16 residues. For the CDR3, the DNA is TGTGCCAGCAGTTTACCCGGATCCCTTGCCAAAAACATTCAGTACTTC. The encoded protein is CASSLPGSLAKNIQYF.

V usage is TRBV7-3 and J usage is TRBJ2-2, with D perhaps matching TRBD1 (6 bases). Germline loops: CDR1 SGHTA, CDR2 FQGTGA. The V gene lost 5 bases and the J gene lost 3 bases, with 16 bases spanning the gap. The CDR3 covers 16 residues. CDR3 in amino acids: CASSPPGTRYTGELFF. CDR3 sequence (DNA): TGTGCCAGCAGCCCTCCCGGGACAAGATACACCGGGGAGCTGTTTTTT.

The chain uses TRBV7-2 and TRBJ2-5; 7 positions agree with TRBD2. This CDR3 comprises 14 residues. The V segment lost 4 bases and the J segment 3 bases; nucleotides outside the gene matches: 5. From germline, CDR1 is SGHTA and CDR2 FQGNSA. The CDR3 is CASSSGTIKETQYF. Written as DNA, the CDR3 is TGTGCCAGCAGCTCCGGGACTATAAAAGAGACCCAGTACTTC.

V and J are TRBV15 and TRBJ1-5; 10 bases agree with TRBD1. J was trimmed by 5 bases and V by 2 bases; bases with no gene match: 9. The CDR3 is made up of 17 amino acids. CDR1 is LNHNV, CDR2 YYDKDF, per germline (reference sequence). CDR3 sequence reads: CATSRSDRGPGHQPQHF. As DNA, the CDR3 is TGTGCCACCAGCAGATCAGACAGGGGGCCGGGGCATCAGCCCCAGCATTTT.

The V call is TRBV28, the J call TRBJ1-4; TRBD1 agrees at 9 bases. V was clipped by 6 bases and J by 8 bases; unmatched bases: 10. The germline V gene has CDR1 MDHEN and CDR2 SYDVKM. This CDR3 has 15 amino acids. In nucleotides, the CDR3 is TGTGCCAGCAGATCCCCGACAGGGGGGAGAGAAAAACTGTTTTTT. Its protein is CASRSPTGGREKLFF.

On this clone itself: Other DNA sequences from this sample encode an identical CDR3 as well. The chain combines TRBV7-2 with TRBJ2-2, with D tentatively TRBD2 (5 bases). The germline gives CDR1 SGHTA, CDR2 FQGNSA. The V and J ends lost 5 bases and 0 bases respectively, with 10 bases between them. The length of the CDR3 is 15 residues. CDR3 nucleotide sequence: TGTGCCAGCAGCCTAGGACTGGCGAACACCGGGGAGCTGTTTTTT. Its translation is CASSLGLANTGELFF.

The chain combines TRBV2 with TRBJ2-2, with a tentative D call TRBD2 (6 bases). Germline CDR1 is SNHLY and CDR2 is FYNNEI. The CDR3 spans 14 residues. With 4 bases removed from V and 3 bases from J, the gap between germline ends came to 9 bases. The CDR3 spells CASSGWGDTGELFF. In DNA form, the CDR3 reads TGTGCCAGCAGTGGTTGGGGGGACACCGGGGAGCTGTTTTTT.

The DNA of the CDR3 is TGTGCCAGCAGCGGAATAGGACAGATATCCTACGAGCAGTACTTC. This gives the protein CASSGIGQISYEQYF. The chain combines TRBV5-5 with TRBJ2-7, with D possibly being TRBD1 (6 bases). This CDR3 is 15 amino acids long. CDR1 and CDR2 from the germline V gene are SGHKS and YYEKEE (reference sequence). The germline V and J ends were trimmed by 4 bases and 1 base, with 15 bases remaining between them.

With regard to this clone: Other nucleotide sequences in the sample specify the same CDR3. This chain connects TRBV15 to TRBJ2-1; D unclear. The CDR3 has 13 residues. V was shortened by 0 bases and J by 7 bases, with 7 bases between the two germline ends. Looked up from germline, CDR1 is LNHNV and CDR2 is YYDKDF (reference sequence). The chain's CDR3 is CATSRDLGNEQFF. CDR3 nucleotides: TGTGCCACCAGCAGAGATCTAGGAAATGAGCAGTTCTTC.

In DNA, the CDR3 is TGTGCCAGCAGCATTTCACAGGGAGGCGGCACTGAAGCTTTCTTT. It translates to CASSISQGGGTEAFF. The chain carries TRBV5-6 and TRBJ1-1, with D possibly matching TRBD1 (6 bases). V lost 4 bases to trimming and J lost 4 bases, with 17 bases between them. The CDR3 sequence is 15 residues long. CDR1 is SGHDT and CDR2 is YYEEEE in the germline V gene.

This chain connects TRBV14 to TRBJ1-1; D uncertain. This CDR3 is built from 11 residues. Germline-derived CDR1 and CDR2 are SGHDN and FVKESK. V lost 4 bases to trimming and J lost 2 bases, with 2 bases between them. CDR3 sequence (DNA): TGTGCCAGCAGCCTTAACACTGAAGCTTTCTTT. It translates to CASSLNTEAFF.

This chain links TRBV5-5 with TRBJ1-1; D gene unclear. From germline, CDR1 is SGHKS and CDR2 YYEKEE (reference sequence). Trimming pared 0 bases from V and 2 bases from J, leaving 11 bases between. This CDR3 spans 15 amino acids. The CDR3 sequence: CASSLGGVGNTEAFF. CDR3 nucleotide sequence: TGTGCCAGCAGCTTGGGTGGGGTAGGAAACACTGAAGCTTTCTTT.

The rearrangement uses TRBV5-1 and TRBJ2-7; D perhaps matches TRBD2 (6 bases). V lost 4 bases and J lost 0, with 14 bases in between. Germline assignment: CDR1 SGHRS and CDR2 YFSETQ. This CDR3 contains 15 residues. DNA for the CDR3: TGCGCCAGCAGCCGGGGCGCTAGCGCCTCCTACGAGCAGTACTTC. Protein: CASSRGASASYEQYF.

The chain uses TRBV5-4 and TRBJ2-2, with D possibly being TRBD2 (6 bases). The CDR3 totals 16 residues. Germline V gene sequence: CDR1 SGHNT, CDR2 YYREEE (reference sequence). The V end lost 1 base, the J end lost 0 bases, and 10 bases lay between the germline ends. The CDR3 DNA reads TGTGCCAGCAGCTTGTTTACGGGAGCGAACACCGGGGAGCTGTTTTTT. Protein sequence: CASSLFTGANTGELFF.

The chain recombines TRBV6-5 with TRBJ1-1; no clear D gene. Trimming took off 2 bases at V and 1 base at J, with 8 bases between the two ends. The CDR3 spans 14 residues. The germline V gene encodes CDR1 MNHEY and CDR2 SVGAGI. In DNA, the CDR3 is TGTGCCAGCAGTTACCACAACAGGAACACTGAAGCTTTCTTT. Amino acid sequence: CASSYHNRNTEAFF.

The genes are TRBV27 and TRBJ2-7; 9 positions match TRBD1. The CDR3 contains 14 residues. V gave up 2 bases and J gave up 2 bases; unmatched junction bases: 1. Germline V lookup: CDR1 MNHEY, CDR2 SMNVEV (reference sequence). CDR3 sequence: CASSLRDRAYEQYF. CDR3 sequence (DNA): TGTGCCAGCAGTTTAAGGGACAGGGCCTACGAGCAGTACTTC.